The next 8 T cell receptor beta chains were all read from a single sample in a study of blood T cell repertoires in COVID-19 (dated by TCRdb to 2020 to 2021). Receptor libraries were prepared by the immunoSEQ multiplex PCR assay. TCRdb re-hosts the immuneACCESS table, in-frame sequences only. Its copies lack some clones; in the studies checked, an unresolved V gene accounts for under half of them, and the cause for the rest is not known. Counted in this sample were fewer than 250,000 clones; approximately 81% of them appeared once. The top ten clones comprise 10% of the sample. Source material: peripheral blood. The receptor source for this set is a woman aged 80 or over with acute or convalescent COVID-19.

The chain carries TRBV12-3 or TRBV12-4 and TRBJ1-1, with D unclear. The CDR3 has 12 residues. The germline V and J ends were trimmed by 5 bases and 7 bases, with 11 bases remaining between them. CDR3 nucleotide sequence: TGTGCCAGCAGTCCCTTTTACAGTGAAGCTTTCTTT. Translated: CASSPFYSEAFF.

The chain uses TRBV6-1 and TRBJ1-2; a weak D match, TRBD1 (5 bases). Germline V gene data show CDR1 as MNHNS and CDR2 as SASEGT. CDR3 length: 13 amino acids. The ends were cut back, 0 bases at V and 7 bases at J, with 9 bases in the middle. The CDR3 sequence is CASSEAGARGYTF. The CDR3 region has the DNA TGTGCCAGCAGTGAAGCAGGGGCTCGTGGCTACACCTTC.

V gene TRBV24-1 combines with J gene TRBJ2-2, with 13 nucleotides matching TRBD2. The CDR3 runs to 23 residues. CDR1 and CDR2 (germline): KGHDR, SFDVKD. Trimming removed 3 bases from V and 6 bases from J; junction bases left unmatched: 24. CDR3 residues: CATSDPGQGVLAGGPLLAGELFF. The CDR3 nucleotides read TGTGCCACCAGTGATCCGGGACAGGGGGTACTAGCGGGAGGGCCGTTACTGGCCGGGGAGCTGTTTTTT.

The gene calls are TRBV5-1 and TRBJ2-3, with 7 bases that match TRBD1. The CDR3 is 14 residues long. Per the germline V gene, CDR1 is SGHRS and CDR2 is YFSETQ. Unmatched junction bases numbered 6, after V lost 4 bases and J lost 4 bases. DNA for the CDR3: TGCGCCAGCAGCCCCATTCAGGGGGCAGATACGCAGTATTTT. It codes for CASSPIQGADTQYF.

The chain couples TRBV6-2 or TRBV6-3 to TRBJ1-5; 8 bases are a match to TRBD1. Germline CDR1 reads MNHEY; CDR2 reads SVGEGT. The CDR3 sequence is 15 residues long. V lost 1 base and J lost 7; bases outside the gene matches: 6. The CDR3 region has the DNA TGTGCCAGCAGTTACTTCGGACAGGGAGGCCAGCCCCAGCATTTT. As protein: CASSYFGQGGQPQHF.

The chain has TRBV5-8 and TRBJ2-7, with D maybe TRBD1 (6 bases). Trimming took off 2 bases at V and 6 bases at J, with 9 bases between the two ends. The CDR3 is made up of 12 amino acids. Per the germline V gene, CDR1 is SGHTS and CDR2 is YDEGEE. The CDR3 nucleotides read TGTGCCAGCAGCTTTACAGGGACCGAGCAGTACTTC. This sequence encodes CASSFTGTEQYF.

Written as DNA, the CDR3 is TGTGCCAGCAGCTTAGGAGGGACTAGTTTCGTTGAGCAGTTCTTC. Amino acids: CASSLGGTSFVEQFF. The chain has TRBV7-2 and TRBJ2-1; TRBD2 matches at 8 bases. The CDR3 is made up of 15 amino acids. V was pared by 1 base and J by 9 bases, with 8 bases of the junction left unmatched. The germline V gene has CDR1 SGHTA and CDR2 FQGNSA. The full variable domain, with the rest looked up from reference TRBV7-2 and TRBJ2-1, is GAGVSQSPSNKVTEKGKDVELRCDPISGHTALYWYRQSLGQGLEFLIYFQGNSAPDKSGLPSDRFSAERTGGSVSTLTIQRTQQEDSAVYLCASSLGGTSFVEQFFGPGTRLTVL.

This chain uses TRBV7-9 with TRBJ2-2, with D uncertain. V lost 2 bases and J lost 0, with 7 bases in between. Germline CDR1 and CDR2: SEHNR and FQNEAQ (reference sequence). This CDR3 contains 15 residues. The CDR3 loop reads CASSLLLSNTGELFF. CDR3 nucleotides: TGTGCCAGCAGCTTACTACTGTCGAACACCGGGGAGCTGTTTTTT.